The 26 T cell receptor beta chains below all came from one sample that was sequenced in a study of T cells in Graves' hyperthyroidism and ophthalmopathy. Researchers amplified the TCR beta CDR3 regions from RNA transcripts. RT-PCR in the first round (using the HTBI primer set) targeted the TCR CDR3. Via MiXCR, TCRdb re-called the multiplex PCR reads, giving one row per CDR3 protein. The sample carries fewer than 650,000 distinct CDR3 sequences, over 12% recorded once. The sequenced material came from blood. These receptors came from a woman in her forties with Graves' ophthalmopathy.

This clonotype has ten or more counts. The chain employs TRBV12-3 or TRBV12-4 and TRBJ1-1; D gene unclear. The V gene lost 3 bases and the J gene lost 4 bases, with 9 bases spanning the gap. The CDR3 totals 13 residues. CDR3 sequence: CASSFGEATEAFF. Written as DNA, the CDR3 is TGTGCCAGCAGTTTTGGGGAAGCCACTGAAGCTTTCTTT.

The V gene is TRBV2, the J gene TRBJ2-5, with 14 bases matching TRBD2. V shed 6 bases, J shed 5 bases, and the junction held 5 bases outside the gene matches. The CDR3 has 15 residues. Looked up from germline, CDR1 is SNHLY and CDR2 is FYNNEI. The CDR3 bases are TGTGCCAGCAGGGGGACTAGCGGGAGAGGGGAGACCCAGTACTTC. Protein product: CASRGTSGRGETQYF. Combining the CDR3 with reference TRBV2 and TRBJ2-5 gives the whole variable domain EPEVTQTPSHQVTQMGQEVILRCVPISNHLYFYWYRQILGQKVEFLVSFYNNEISEKSEIFDDQFSVERPDGSNFTLKIRSTKLEDSAMYFCASRGTSGRGETQYFGPGTRLLVL.

This clonotype was detected many times. This chain links TRBV20-1 with TRBJ1-1, with D hard to call. This CDR3 spans 14 amino acids. V shed 3 bases and J shed 1 base, with 12 bases lying between them. Germline V CDR1 and CDR2: DFQATT, SNEGSKA (reference sequence). The CDR3 spells CSARGKLGNTEAFF. The CDR3 DNA sequence: TGCAGTGCTAGGGGGAAGTTGGGGAACACTGAAGCTTTCTTT.

This clonotype was recorded at least ten times. This chain joins TRBV6-2 or TRBV6-3 and TRBJ2-3; 7 nucleotides match TRBD1. With 5 bases clipped from V and 4 bases from J, the junction kept 12 bases outside the gene matches. CDR3 length: 16 amino acids. Germline CDR1 MNHEY, CDR2 SVGEGT. The CDR3 nucleotides are TGTGCCAGCAGTACCTACAGGGGAATACGGGCAGATACGCAGTATTTT. Translating gives CASSTYRGIRADTQYF.

This clonotype was counted many times. This chain connects TRBV3-1 to TRBJ2-5; 9 positions agree with TRBD2. Trimming took 4 bases from V and 5 from J; bases not matched to a gene: 5. The V gene's germline CDR1 is LGHDT and CDR2 YNNKEL (reference sequence). This CDR3 contains 14 residues. CDR3 bases: TGTGCCAGCAGCCGAAACAGCGGGGGGGAGACCCAGTACTTC. Translating gives CASSRNSGGETQYF.

The chain recombines TRBV6-1 with TRBJ2-2; D not resolved. Trimming left V 6 bases short and J 5 bases short, with 10 bases between. In germline, CDR1 is MNHNS, CDR2 SASEGT. The CDR3 has 13 amino acids. CDR3: CASRPLGTGELFF. The CDR3 DNA follows: TGTGCCAGCAGACCCCTCGGTACCGGGGAGCTGTTTTTT.

The V gene is TRBV5-1, the J gene TRBJ2-3; D possibly corresponds to TRBD1 (5 bases). Germline V CDR1 and CDR2: SGHRS, YFSETQ. The CDR3 is 14 amino acids. V was clipped by 3 bases and J by 0 bases, with 8 bases between them. The CDR3 DNA is TGCGCCAGCAGCTCTGACAGTAGCACAGATACGCAGTATTTT. This encodes CASSSDSSTDTQYF. Together with reference TRBV5-1 and TRBJ2-3, the CDR3 gives the full variable domain: KAGVTQTPRYLIKTRGQQVTLSCSPISGHRSVSWYQQTPGQGLQFLFEYFSETQRNKGNFPGRFSGRQFSNSRSEMNVSTLELGDSALYLCASSSDSSTDTQYFGPGTRLTVL.

In its sample, this clonotype was seen many times. The chain has TRBV7-2 and TRBJ2-5; no definite D call. V was pared by 5 bases and J by 1 base, with 11 bases between. Per germline, CDR1 SGHTA and CDR2 FQGNSA. This CDR3 is built from 14 residues. The CDR3 protein is CASSTLERQETQYF. As DNA, the CDR3 is TGTGCCAGCAGCACCCTAGAGCGCCAAGAGACCCAGTACTTC. The full variable domain, rest sourced from reference TRBV7-2 and TRBJ2-5, is GAGVSQSPSNKVTEKGKDVELRCDPISGHTALYWYRQSLGQGLEFLIYFQGNSAPDKSGLPSDRFSAERTGGSVSTLTIQRTQQEDSAVYLCASSTLERQETQYFGPGTRLLVL.

The chain employs TRBV18 and TRBJ1-1; tentatively, D is TRBD1 (5 bases). The CDR3 length is 14 residues. The V gene's germline CDR1 is KGHSH and CDR2 LQKENI. Trimming took off 3 bases at V and 3 bases at J, with 11 bases between the two ends. The CDR3 DNA is TGTGCCAGCTCACCCGGGGGAGAATACACTGAAGCTTTCTTT. Its translation is CASSPGGEYTEAFF.

This clonotype was recorded at least ten times. The chain is built from TRBV7-6 and TRBJ2-7; D gene ambiguous. There are 15 residues in the CDR3. The V and J ends lost 3 bases and 0 bases respectively, with 12 bases between them. Germline loops: CDR1 SGHVS, CDR2 FNYEAQ. In nucleotides, the CDR3 is TGTGCCAGCAGCTTCTCCAGCGACGTCTCCTACGAGCAGTACTTC. Amino acid sequence: CASSFSSDVSYEQYF.

There are many counts of this clonotype. One junction end does not reproduce the germline sequence, and a read error may be involved. The CDR3 sequence: CASKQRAASLEHYF. CDR3 DNA: TGTGCCAGTAAACAGAGGGCGGCGTCCCTCGAGCACTACTTC. The rearrangement links TRBV19 to TRBJ2-7, with a possible D match to TRBD2 (5 bases). Germline CDR1 and CDR2: LNHDA and SQIVND (reference sequence). The CDR3 covers 14 residues.

At least ten counts were recorded for this clonotype. This sequence joins TRBV12-3 or TRBV12-4 and TRBJ1-1; D not certain. The CDR3 is 14 amino acids. Between the trimmed V and J ends, which lost 3 bases and 0 bases, there was a span of 8 bases. The chain's CDR3 is CASSFGSMNTEAFF. CDR3 coding DNA: TGTGCCAGCAGTTTTGGCAGCATGAACACTGAAGCTTTCTTT.

This clonotype was recorded at least ten times. This rearrangement joins TRBV6-1 to TRBJ1-5, with 9 bases fitting TRBD1. This CDR3 has 17 amino acids. Germline V lookup: CDR1 MNHNS, CDR2 SASEGT. The V gene end was trimmed by 1 base and the J gene end by 2 bases; junction bases not matched to a gene: 6. CDR3 coding DNA: TGTGCCAGCAGTGAAGACAGGGGGCAGGTGGGCAATCAGCCCCAGCATTTT. Its protein is CASSEDRGQVGNQPQHF.

The J gene is TRBJ2-7, the V gene TRBV4-1; 8 nucleotides agree with TRBD2. This CDR3 comprises 16 residues. V was clipped by 1 base and J by 6 bases; unmatched bases: 11. Per the germline V gene, CDR1 is MGHRA and CDR2 is YSYEKL. In DNA form, the CDR3 reads TGCGCCAGCAGCCAAGCCAGGACTAGCTTAGTGGGCGAGCAGTACTTC. Its protein is CASSQARTSLVGEQYF.

This clonotype came up many times. The chain employs TRBV12-3 or TRBV12-4 and TRBJ1-5; 7 bases fit TRBD1. The CDR3 is 13 residues long. V lost 6 bases to trimming and J lost 4 bases; unmatched junction nucleotides: 3. CDR3 protein: CASSGQVNQPQHF. The DNA of the CDR3 is TGTGCCAGCAGCGGACAGGTAAATCAGCCCCAGCATTTT.

The genes are TRBV6-1 and TRBJ2-2; 7 bases line up with TRBD1. The CDR3 is 15 residues long. V was clipped by 8 bases and J by 5 bases; unmatched bases: 11. Germline V gene data show CDR1 as MNHNS and CDR2 as SASEGT. CDR3 protein: CASSRQGLATGELFF. CDR3 in DNA: TGTGCCAGCTCCAGACAGGGTTTGGCAACCGGGGAGCTGTTTTTT.

This clonotype was seen at least ten times. The chain combines TRBV7-9 with TRBJ1-1; a weak D match, TRBD1 (5 bases). This CDR3 has 14 amino acids. Germline V gene sequence: CDR1 SEHNR, CDR2 FQNEAQ (reference sequence). The germline V and J ends were trimmed by 4 bases and 1 base, with 10 bases remaining between them. DNA of the CDR3: TGTGCCAGCAGCTCGACAGTGAAGAACACTGAAGCTTTCTTT. Residues: CASSSTVKNTEAFF.

Comments on this clonotype: A read error is possible here, since a much larger clone lies one base away. The rearrangement joins TRBV5-1 to TRBJ2-7, with 8 bases fitting TRBD1. The CDR3 contains 13 residues. Looked up from germline, CDR1 is SGHRS and CDR2 is YFSETQ. This CDR3 is CASRSGQGGERYF. Here the CDR3 DNA reads TGCGCCAGCAGATCAGGACAGGGAGGAGAGCGGTACTTC. The whole variable domain, remainder taken from reference TRBV5-1 and TRBJ2-7, is KAGVTQTPRYLIKTRGQQVTLSCSPISGHRSVSWYQQTPGQGLQFLFEYFSETQRNKGNFPGRFSGRQFSNSRSEMNVSTLELGDSALYLCASRSGQGGERYFGPGTRLTVT.

This clonotype was found a few times. Because it lacks the conserved phenylalanine or tryptophan at the end, this CDR3 is likely a read error. This chain connects TRBV7-9 to TRBJ2-5; D uncertain. In germline, CDR1 is SEHNR, CDR2 FQNEAQ (reference sequence). This CDR3 has 11 residues. Trimming took off 5 bases at V and 4 bases at J, with 5 bases between the two ends. The CDR3 nucleotides read TGTGCCAGCAGCCCTTCAGAGACCCAGTACCTC. It yields the protein CASSPSETQYL.

This clonotype was seen many times. The chain combines TRBV28 with TRBJ1-5; D is uncertain. Trimming removed 5 bases at V and 11 bases at J, with 13 bases between. Germline assignment: CDR1 MDHEN and CDR2 SYDVKM. The CDR3 spans 12 residues. The CDR3 DNA reads TGTGCCAGCAGTCGAAACGTCTTGTCCCAGCATTTT. Its protein product is CASSRNVLSQHF.

This clonotype was seen at least ten times. The J gene is TRBJ2-5, the V gene TRBV10-3; D gene ambiguous. V lost 8 bases to trimming and J lost 1 base, with 11 bases between them. Germline-derived CDR1 and CDR2 are ENHRY and SYGVKD. The CDR3 has 13 residues. CDR3 amino acids: CAISLTLQETQYF. The CDR3 DNA follows: TGTGCCATCTCACTGACACTCCAAGAGACCCAGTACTTC.

At least ten counts were recorded for this clonotype. The CDR3 spells CASSYGFLRERVTAGELFF. CDR3 bases: TGTGCCAGCAGTTACGGGTTTTTGCGGGAGAGAGTTACCGCCGGGGAGCTGTTTTTT. The genes are TRBV6-2 or TRBV6-3 and TRBJ2-2; the match to TRBD2 covers 7 bases. Germline assignment: CDR1 MNHEY and CDR2 SVGEGT. The CDR3 totals 19 residues. V lost 2 bases and J lost 6; bases outside the gene matches: 18.

This sequence joins TRBV28 and TRBJ1-6; D not certain. Deletions cut 1 base from V and 8 bases from J, with 12 bases between. The CDR3 extends over 15 amino acids. Germline lookup yields CDR1 MDHEN and CDR2 SYDVKM. The CDR3 DNA is TGTGCCAGCAGTTTATCCGGGGTTATGGATTCACCCCTCCACTTT. Translating gives CASSLSGVMDSPLHF.

The V and J genes are TRBV28 and TRBJ2-5, with D maybe TRBD1 (5 bases). V lost 7 bases, J lost 1 base, and 13 bases lay in between. The CDR3 is 14 amino acids. CDR1 MDHEN and CDR2 SYDVKM come from the germline V gene. The CDR3 loop reads CASTRRQGQETQYF. The CDR3 DNA sequence: TGTGCCAGCACTCGGCGGCAGGGCCAAGAGACCCAGTACTTC.

This clonotype came up a few times. This could be a read error, since a much larger clone is one nucleotide away. The gene calls are TRBV27 and TRBJ1-2; D call uncertain. V shed 2 bases and J shed 3 bases, with 7 bases lying between them. This CDR3 comprises 13 residues. Germline V CDR1 and CDR2: MNHEY, SMNVEV (reference sequence). The CDR3: CASSLKRDYGYTF. The CDR3 bases are TGTGCCAGCAGTTTAAAGAGGGACTATGGCTACACCTTC.

This clonotype was seen at least ten times. The chain carries TRBV12-3 or TRBV12-4 and TRBJ2-7, with 12 bases identical to TRBD2. The CDR3 contains 14 residues. V was clipped by 6 bases and J by 4 bases; unmatched bases: 4. This CDR3 is CASRETSGGYEQYF. CDR3 sequence (DNA): TGTGCCAGCAGGGAGACTAGCGGGGGATACGAGCAGTACTTC.